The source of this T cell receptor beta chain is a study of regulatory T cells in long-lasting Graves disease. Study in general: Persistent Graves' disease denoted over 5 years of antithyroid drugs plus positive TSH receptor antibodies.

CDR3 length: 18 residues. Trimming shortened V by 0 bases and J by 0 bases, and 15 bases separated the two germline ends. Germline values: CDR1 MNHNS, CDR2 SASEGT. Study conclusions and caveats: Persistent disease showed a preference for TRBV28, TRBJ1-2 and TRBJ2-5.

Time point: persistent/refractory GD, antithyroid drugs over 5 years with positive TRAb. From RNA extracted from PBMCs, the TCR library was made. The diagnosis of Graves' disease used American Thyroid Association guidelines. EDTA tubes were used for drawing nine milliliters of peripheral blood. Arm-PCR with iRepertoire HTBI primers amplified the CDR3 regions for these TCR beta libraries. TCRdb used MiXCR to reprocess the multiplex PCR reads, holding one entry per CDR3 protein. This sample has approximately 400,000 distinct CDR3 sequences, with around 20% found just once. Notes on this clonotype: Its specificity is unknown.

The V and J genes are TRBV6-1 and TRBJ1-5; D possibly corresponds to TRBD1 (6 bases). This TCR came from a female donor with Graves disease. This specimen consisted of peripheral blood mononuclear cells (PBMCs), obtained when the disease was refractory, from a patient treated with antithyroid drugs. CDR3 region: CASSEAHSTGISNQPQHF. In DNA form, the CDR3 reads TGTGCCAGCAGTGAAGCCCACTCTACAGGGATTAGCAATCAGCCCCAGCATTTT.